There are a few counts of the clone carrying this T cell receptor (beta chain). Its specificity is not known. This sample was included in a study of CD8+CD57+ T cells in acquired aplastic anemia. Across the study: Sorted CD4+ and CD8+ cell DNA averaged roughly 3.2 ug. Study outcomes and limitations: Overlap between patients and controls comprised 25 to 30 CD8+ CDR3 sequences.

TCR beta VDJ and CDR3 were profiled, and genomic DNA was the template. One entry per CDR3 protein results from TCRdb running MiXCR on the reads. The repertoire has 250,000 to 300,000 distinct CDR3 sequences, 45% to 65% of them found once; the top ten carry approximately 8%. From germline, CDR1 is MGHDK and CDR2 SYGVNS. With 5 bases removed from V and 5 bases from J, the gap between germline ends came to 12 bases. CDR3 length: 14 residues. The rearrangement links TRBV25-1 to TRBJ1-4, with D maybe TRBD1 (5 bases). The clonotype was recovered from a human donor with severe aplastic anemia or a healthy control (not recorded which). Sequenced: sorted CD4+, CD8+, or CD8+CD57+ T cells (not recorded which) from PBMCs. The CDR3 region is CASSMRGGNEKLFF. CDR3 nucleotides: TGTGCCAGCAGTATGCGGGGGGGAAATGAAAAACTGTTTTTT.